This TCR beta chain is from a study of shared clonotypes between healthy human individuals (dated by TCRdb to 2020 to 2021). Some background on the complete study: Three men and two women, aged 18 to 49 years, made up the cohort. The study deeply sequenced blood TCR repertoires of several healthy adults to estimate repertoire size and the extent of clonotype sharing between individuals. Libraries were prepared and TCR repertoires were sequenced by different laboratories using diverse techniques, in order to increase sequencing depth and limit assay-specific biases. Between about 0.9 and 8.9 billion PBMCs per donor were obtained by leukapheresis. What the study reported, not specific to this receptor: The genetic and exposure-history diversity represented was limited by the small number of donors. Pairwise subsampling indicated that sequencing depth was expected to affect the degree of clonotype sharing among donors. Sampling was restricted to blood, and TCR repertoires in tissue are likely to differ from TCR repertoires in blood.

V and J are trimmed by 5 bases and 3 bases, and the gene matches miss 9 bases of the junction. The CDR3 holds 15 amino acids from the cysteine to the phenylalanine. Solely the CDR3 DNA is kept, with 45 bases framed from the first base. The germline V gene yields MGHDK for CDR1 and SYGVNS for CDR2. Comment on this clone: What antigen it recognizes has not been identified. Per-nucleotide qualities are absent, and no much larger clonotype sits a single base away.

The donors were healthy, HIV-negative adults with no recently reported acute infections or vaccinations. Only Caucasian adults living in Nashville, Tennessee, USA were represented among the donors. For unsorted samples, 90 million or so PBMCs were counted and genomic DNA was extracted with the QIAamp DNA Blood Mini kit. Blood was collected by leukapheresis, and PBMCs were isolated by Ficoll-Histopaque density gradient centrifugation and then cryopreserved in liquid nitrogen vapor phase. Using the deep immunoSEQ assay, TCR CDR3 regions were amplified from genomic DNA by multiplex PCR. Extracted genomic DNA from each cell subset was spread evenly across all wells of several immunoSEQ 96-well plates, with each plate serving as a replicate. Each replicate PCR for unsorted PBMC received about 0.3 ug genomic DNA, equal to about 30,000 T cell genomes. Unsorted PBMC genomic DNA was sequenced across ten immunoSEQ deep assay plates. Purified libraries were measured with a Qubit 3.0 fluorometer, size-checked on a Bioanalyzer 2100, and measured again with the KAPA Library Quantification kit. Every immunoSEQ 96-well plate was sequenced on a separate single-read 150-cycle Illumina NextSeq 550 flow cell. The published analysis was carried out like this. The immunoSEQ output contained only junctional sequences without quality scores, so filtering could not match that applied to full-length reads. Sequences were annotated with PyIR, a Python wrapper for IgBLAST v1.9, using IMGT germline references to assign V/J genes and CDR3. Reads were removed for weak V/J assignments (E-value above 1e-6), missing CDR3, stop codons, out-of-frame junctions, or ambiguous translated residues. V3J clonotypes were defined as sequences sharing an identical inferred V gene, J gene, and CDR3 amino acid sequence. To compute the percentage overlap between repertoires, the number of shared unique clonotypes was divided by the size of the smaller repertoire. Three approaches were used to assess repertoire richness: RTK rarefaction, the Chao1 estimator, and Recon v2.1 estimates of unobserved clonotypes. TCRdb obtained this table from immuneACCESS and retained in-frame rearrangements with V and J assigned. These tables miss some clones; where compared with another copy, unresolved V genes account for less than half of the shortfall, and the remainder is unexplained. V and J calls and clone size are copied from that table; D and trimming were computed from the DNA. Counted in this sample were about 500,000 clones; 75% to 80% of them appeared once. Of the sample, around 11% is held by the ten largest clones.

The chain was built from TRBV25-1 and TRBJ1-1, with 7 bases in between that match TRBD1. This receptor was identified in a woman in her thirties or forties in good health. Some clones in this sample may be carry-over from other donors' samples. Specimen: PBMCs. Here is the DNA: TGTGCCAGCAGTTCCGCCAGAACAGGGGACACTGAAGCTTTCTTT. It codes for CASSSARTGDTEAFF.